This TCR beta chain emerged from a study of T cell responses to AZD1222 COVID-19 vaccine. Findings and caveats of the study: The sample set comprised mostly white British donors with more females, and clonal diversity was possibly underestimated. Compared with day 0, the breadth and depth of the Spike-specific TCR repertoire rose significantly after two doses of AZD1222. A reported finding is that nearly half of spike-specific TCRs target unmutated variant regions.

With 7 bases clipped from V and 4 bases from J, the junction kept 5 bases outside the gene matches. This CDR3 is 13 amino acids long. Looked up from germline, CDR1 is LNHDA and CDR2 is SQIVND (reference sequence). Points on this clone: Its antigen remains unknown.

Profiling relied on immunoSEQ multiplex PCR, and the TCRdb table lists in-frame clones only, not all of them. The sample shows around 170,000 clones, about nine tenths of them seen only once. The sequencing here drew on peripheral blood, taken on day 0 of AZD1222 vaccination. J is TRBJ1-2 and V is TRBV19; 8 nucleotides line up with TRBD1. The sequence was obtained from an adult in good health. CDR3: CASNHRGTYGYTF. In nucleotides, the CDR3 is TGTGCCAGTAACCACAGGGGGACCTATGGCTACACCTTC.